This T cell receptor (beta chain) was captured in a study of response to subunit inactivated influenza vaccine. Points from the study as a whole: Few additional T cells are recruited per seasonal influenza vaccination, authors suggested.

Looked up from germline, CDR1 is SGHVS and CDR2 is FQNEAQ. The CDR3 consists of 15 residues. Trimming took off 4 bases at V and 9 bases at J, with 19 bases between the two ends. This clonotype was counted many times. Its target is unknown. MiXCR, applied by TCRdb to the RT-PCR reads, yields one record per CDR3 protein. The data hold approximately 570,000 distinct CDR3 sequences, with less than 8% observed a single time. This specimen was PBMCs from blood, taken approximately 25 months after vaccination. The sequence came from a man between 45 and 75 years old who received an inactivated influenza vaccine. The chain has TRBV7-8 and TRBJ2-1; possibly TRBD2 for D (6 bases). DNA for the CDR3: TGTGCCAGCAGCTCCTGGGCGGGACCAAGTGGTGAGCAGTTCTTC. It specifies CASSSWAGPSGEQFF.